The 25 T cell receptor beta chains in this list originate from one sample, sequenced in a study of human T cells and chemical hapten exposure (dated by TCRdb to about 2021). The time point label here, explained by the study, means: pre-sensitization, week 0. The intended sense of this specimen's treatment or condition label: therapeutic diphenylcyclopropenone sensitization with weekly scalp DPC. The library came from RACE. These reads were obtained on a NextSeq 500. Using fastp at Q25 and MiXCR, TCRdb reprocessed the public reads and kept productive beta chains. CDR3 protein duplicates are merged, each entry listing the most common genes and DNA. Present in this sample are 300,000 to 450,000 distinct CDR3 sequences, approximately 5.8% of which were seen just once. Of the sample, over 7% falls within the top ten clones. Specimen: whole blood, collected in connection with sensitization to the hapten diphenylcyclopropenone (DPC). These receptors were collected from a woman aged 18-35 years with alopecia areata. Some clones in this sample may be carry-over from other donors' samples.

This clonotype occurred a few times. This chain joins TRBV6-2 or TRBV6-3 and TRBJ1-2, with D perhaps matching TRBD1 (5 bases). The germline CDR1 and CDR2 sequences are MNHEY and SVGEGT. V was shortened by 7 bases and J by 5 bases, with 23 bases between the two germline ends. This CDR3 has 16 residues. The CDR3 DNA follows: TGTGCCAGCACTCCAGAGGACCCGTGGGGCATATATGGCTACACCTTC. It is translated as CASTPEDPWGIYGYTF.

The chain employs TRBV10-3 and TRBJ1-2; the match to TRBD1 covers 7 bases. Germline CDR1 and CDR2: ENHRY and SYGVKD. The CDR3 runs 16 residues. V shed 7 bases, J shed 8 bases, and the junction held 19 bases outside the gene matches. The CDR3 sequence is CAITGQLYNPSEGYTF. DNA for the CDR3: TGTGCCATCACGGGACAGCTCTATAATCCTTCGGAGGGCTACACCTTC.

The sample holds many counts of this clonotype. Here the CDR3 DNA reads TGTGCCAGCACCCCCCGACTAGGAGCCTACGAGCAGTACTTC. Translating it yields CASTPRLGAYEQYF. The V gene is TRBV7-2, the J gene TRBJ2-7; a weak D match, TRBD2 (6 bases). The CDR3 length is 14 residues. V was trimmed by 7 bases and J by 2 bases, leaving 15 bases between them. Germline assignment: CDR1 SGHTA and CDR2 FQGNSA.

This clonotype came up a few times. The chain couples TRBV5-4 to TRBJ1-3, with D possibly matching TRBD1 (6 bases). Germline CDR1 reads SGHNT; CDR2 reads YYREEE (reference sequence). V was pared by 8 bases and J by 3 bases, with 30 bases between. The CDR3 loop spans 19 amino acids. Written as DNA, the CDR3 is TGTGCCAGAAAGCTTGGCCCCTCCGGGCAGGGGACTTGTGGAAACACCATATATTTT. Protein: CARKLGPSGQGTCGNTIYF. The full variable domain, its missing parts supplied by reference TRBV5-4 and TRBJ1-3, is ETGVTQSPTHLIKTRGQQVTLRCSSQSGHNTVSWYQQALGQGPQFIFQYYREEENGRGNFPPRFSGLQFPNYSSELNVNALELDDSALYLCARKLGPSGQGTCGNTIYFGEGSWLTVV.

There are a few counts of this clonotype. This chain links TRBV12-3 or TRBV12-4 with TRBJ2-7; the D gene is possibly TRBD1 (5 bases). The V gene lost 2 bases and the J gene lost 6 bases, with 14 bases spanning the gap. CDR3 size: 14 residues. CDR3 sequence: CASSLNWGNPEQYF. For the CDR3, the DNA is TGTGCCAGCAGTTTAAATTGGGGCAATCCCGAGCAGTACTTC.

The J gene is TRBJ2-3, the V gene TRBV9; D tentatively reads TRBD1 or TRBD2 (5 bases each). Germline CDR1 reads SGDLS; CDR2 reads YYNGEE. V lost 0 bases and J 3 bases, leaving 14 bases between the germline ends. This CDR3 has 16 amino acids. CDR3 residues: CASSVGLGRVTDTQYF. Written as DNA, the CDR3 is TGTGCCAGCAGCGTAGGATTGGGACGAGTTACAGATACGCAGTATTTT.

This clonotype was seen ten or more times. J is TRBJ2-3 and V is TRBV29-1; the D is unclear. Germline loops: CDR1 SQVTM, CDR2 ANQGSEA. The V and J ends lost 4 bases and 3 bases respectively, with 8 bases between them. The CDR3 extends over 12 amino acids. CDR3 bases: TGCAGCGTTGCCCCCCCGACAGATACGCAGTATTTT. Its translation: CSVAPPTDTQYF.

The chain carries TRBV3-1 and TRBJ2-2; D is possibly TRBD2 (6 bases). The CDR3 contains 18 residues. CDR1 is LGHDT and CDR2 is YNNKEL in the germline V gene (reference sequence). V lost 0 bases to trimming and J lost 3 bases, with 17 bases between them. This chain's CDR3 is CASSQDPWGGAYTGELFF. Written as DNA, the CDR3 is TGTGCCAGCAGCCAAGACCCTTGGGGCGGGGCCTACACCGGGGAGCTGTTTTTT.

The table lists this clonotype with many counts. This sequence joins TRBV2 and TRBJ2-3, with D maybe TRBD1 (6 bases). The CDR3 consists of 15 residues. Between the trimmed V and J ends, which lost 7 bases and 0 bases, there was a span of 14 bases. Per germline, CDR1 SNHLY and CDR2 FYNNEI. CDR3 nucleotides: TGTGCCAGCACCCAGGGGTTTTCTAGCACAGATACGCAGTATTTT. Its translation: CASTQGFSSTDTQYF.

This clonotype was seen more than once but under ten times. The chain uses TRBV11-2 and TRBJ1-2, with 11 bases matching TRBD1. The V gene's germline CDR1 is SGHAT and CDR2 FQNNGV. V lost 5 bases to trimming and J lost 7 bases; unmatched junction nucleotides: 3. The CDR3 has 13 residues. The CDR3 DNA reads TGTGCCAGCAGCATAGGACAGGGGGCTGGCTACACCTTC. It yields the protein CASSIGQGAGYTF.

In this sample, this clonotype turned up many times. The chain has TRBV7-8 and TRBJ2-3; perhaps TRBD2 as D (6 bases). Germline V gene sequence: CDR1 SGHVS, CDR2 FQNEAQ. The CDR3 spans 17 residues. Trimming took off 7 bases at V and 4 bases at J, with 24 bases between the two ends. Here the CDR3 reads CASTLSWRERAADTQYF. DNA for the CDR3: TGTGCCAGCACCCTAAGTTGGCGGGAACGGGCGGCAGATACGCAGTATTTT.

This clonotype was counted ten times or more. This rearrangement joins TRBV29-1 to TRBJ2-1; D gene ambiguous. The V end lost 3 bases, the J end lost 4 bases, and 4 bases lay between the germline ends. This CDR3 region has 11 residues. The germline V gene encodes CDR1 SQVTM and CDR2 ANQGSEA. CDR3 in DNA: TGCAGCGTTGAGGATTACAATGAGCAGTTCTTC. Encoded protein: CSVEDYNEQFF.

Only a few counts were recorded for this clonotype. This rearrangement joins TRBV4-1 to TRBJ2-5; 11 bases map to TRBD2. The germline CDR1 and CDR2 sequences are MGHRA and YSYEKL. CDR3 length: 16 residues. Trimming took 1 base from V and 4 from J; bases not matched to a gene: 5. The CDR3 protein is CASSQGVAGGRETQYF. CDR3 DNA: TGCGCCAGCAGCCAAGGGGTAGCGGGGGGGCGAGAGACCCAGTACTTC.

The chain couples TRBV9 to TRBJ2-3; 8 nucleotides align to TRBD2. The CDR3 runs 16 residues. J lost 2 bases, V lost 0 bases, and 5 bases had no gene match. Germline CDR1 SGDLS, CDR2 YYNGEE. The CDR3 coding sequence is TGTGCCAGCAGCGTAGGATCTAGCGGGTACACAGATACGCAGTATTTT. Protein sequence: CASSVGSSGYTDTQYF. The variable domain in full, with the rest retrieved from reference TRBV9 and TRBJ2-3, is DSGVTQTPKHLITATGQRVTLRCSPRSGDLSVYWYQQSLDQGLQFLIQYYNGEERAKGNILERFSAQQFPDLHSELNLSSLELGDSALYFCASSVGSSGYTDTQYFGPGTRLTVL.

This clonotype has a count of ten or more. The genes are TRBV7-8 and TRBJ1-3; 8 bases line up with TRBD1. Germline V gene data show CDR1 as SGHVS and CDR2 as FQNEAQ. The CDR3 totals 19 residues. J was trimmed by 0 bases and V by 3 bases; bases with no gene match: 13. CDR3 sequence reads: CASSLRRTGSVNSGNTIYF. In nucleotides, the CDR3 is TGTGCCAGCAGCTTGCGGAGGACAGGGTCGGTGAACTCTGGAAACACCATATATTTT.

This clonotype was seen at least ten times. The rearrangement joins TRBV3-1 to TRBJ2-7; a weak D match, TRBD2 (6 bases). V lost 1 base and J 8 bases, leaving 9 bases between the germline ends. The CDR3 has 12 residues. The V gene's germline CDR1 is LGHDT and CDR2 YNNKEL (reference sequence). CDR3 bases: TGTGCCAGCAGCCAAGCACTAGCAAAGCAGTACTTC. Its translation is CASSQALAKQYF.

This clonotype has more than one count but fewer than ten. The V gene is TRBV7-2, the J gene TRBJ2-3; the D gene is possibly TRBD2 (5 bases). Germline CDR1 is SGHTA and CDR2 is FQGNSA. Trimming cost V 1 base and J 2 bases, with 10 bases left between them. The length of the CDR3 is 15 residues. The CDR3 spells CASSLGGYYTDTQYF. DNA of the CDR3: TGTGCCAGCAGCTTAGGAGGGTACTACACAGATACGCAGTATTTT.

This clonotype was seen at least ten times. The rearrangement links TRBV7-9 to TRBJ2-1; 9 nucleotides line up with TRBD1. The germline V gene has CDR1 SEHNR and CDR2 FQNEAQ (reference sequence). V shed 4 bases and J 4 bases; nucleotides not matched to a gene: 2. CDR3 length: 14 residues. The CDR3 sequence: CASSSGQGYNEQFF. CDR3 sequence (DNA): TGTGCCAGCAGCTCGGGACAGGGTTACAATGAGCAGTTCTTC.

In this sample, this clonotype turned up a few times. The V gene is TRBV6-6, the J gene TRBJ2-5; D is unclear. The V end was cut by 8 bases, the J end by 5 bases, with 9 bases between. Germline loops: CDR1 MNHNY, CDR2 SVGAGI (reference sequence). The CDR3 loop spans 11 amino acids. CDR3 nucleotides: TGTGCCAGCGGGATCGGGGAGACCCAGTACTTC. Its translation is CASGIGETQYF.

Worth noting for this clonotype: A junction boundary mismatches the germline segment, possibly from a read error. V is TRBV2 and J is TRBJ2-3; D gene uncertain. CDR1 is SNHLY, CDR2 FYNNEI, per germline. The CDR3 runs 14 residues. CDR3 nucleotides: TGTGCCAGCAATGAAGCGTTGAGCACAGATACGCAGTATTTT. Amino acid sequence: CASNEALSTDTQYF.

In this sample, this clonotype turned up many times. The chain employs TRBV6-5 and TRBJ1-6, with D tentatively TRBD1 (6 bases). V lost 6 bases, J lost 0 bases, and 15 bases lay in between. Per germline, CDR1 MNHEY and CDR2 SVGAGI. This CDR3 spans 17 amino acids. The CDR3 here is CASSLGAASSYNSPLHF. CDR3 bases: TGTGCCAGCAGCCTGGGGGCAGCGAGCTCCTATAATTCACCCCTCCACTTT.

This clonotype has just a few counts. The rearrangement joins TRBV6-5 to TRBJ2-1; D is possibly TRBD1 or TRBD2 (5 bases each). The CDR3 is made up of 14 amino acids. V was pared by 4 bases and J by 2 bases, with 9 bases between. Germline V CDR1 and CDR2: MNHEY, SVGAGI. The CDR3: CASSSGGTYNEQFF. The CDR3 DNA is TGTGCCAGCAGTTCTGGGGGTACCTACAATGAGCAGTTCTTC.

This clonotype showed up many times. The chain couples TRBV6-2 or TRBV6-3 to TRBJ1-6, with 7 nucleotides matching TRBD1. This CDR3 contains 14 residues. Trimming at V came to 1 base and at J to 11 bases, leaving 5 bases not matched to a gene. Germline lookup yields CDR1 MNHEY and CDR2 SVGEGT. The CDR3 nucleotides read TGTGCCAGCAGTTACTTCGACAGGGCGCCACCCCTCCACTTT. Protein product: CASSYFDRAPPLHF.

This sequence joins TRBV5-1 and TRBJ2-3; a weak D match, TRBD1 (5 bases). The V end was cut by 4 bases, the J end by 2 bases, with 11 bases between. The CDR3 extends over 14 amino acids. CDR1 SGHRS and CDR2 YFSETQ come from the germline V gene. The CDR3 region has the DNA TGCGCCAGCAGCAAGGGGTCGGACACAGATACGCAGTATTTT. It codes for CASSKGSDTDTQYF.

This clonotype was seen repeatedly, ten times or more. This chain connects TRBV4-3 to TRBJ2-3; 8 nucleotides match TRBD2. The CDR3 consists of 15 residues. The trim removed 0 bases at V and 6 bases at J, leaving 5 bases unmatched. The V gene's germline CDR1 is LGHNA and CDR2 YSLEER. The CDR3 is CASSQEAPSGDTQYF. Written as DNA, the CDR3 is TGCGCCAGCAGCCAAGAAGCGCCTAGCGGGGATACGCAGTATTTT.